The next 13 T cell receptor beta chains were all read from a single sample in a study of shared clonotypes between healthy human individuals (dated by TCRdb to the early 2020s). CD8 naive samples were CD45RO-negative cells positively selected for CCR7, giving a CD45RA+CCR7+ population that excluded TemRA cells. Receptors were amplified or captured by the immunoSEQ multiplex PCR assay. TCRdb re-hosts the immuneACCESS table, in-frame sequences only. Its copies lack some clones; in the studies checked, an unresolved V gene accounts for under half of them, and the cause for the rest is not known. The sample contains around 1.9 million clones, just over 90% of them found a single time. The leading ten clones occupy approximately 1.7% of the sample. What was sequenced was naive CD8+ T cells from PBMCs. This specimen's cell subset or site label, per the study, means: CD45RA+CCR7+. The receptor set was obtained from a man aged 18-30 years in good health. Some clones in this sample may be carry-over from other donors' samples.

In its sample, this clone was seen a few times. The chain uses TRBV18 and TRBJ2-7; 8 bases fit TRBD2. Germline CDR1 and CDR2: KGHSH and LQKENI. This CDR3 comprises 14 residues. Trimming cost V 3 bases and J 5 bases; bases outside gene matches: 6. In DNA form, the CDR3 reads TGTGCCAGCTCACCCCCGGGAGGGGGACACGAGCAGTACTTC. Translation: CASSPPGGGHEQYF. The complete variable domain, with remaining parts taken from reference TRBV18 and TRBJ2-7, reads NAGVMQNPRHLVRRRGQEARLRCSPMKGHSHVYWYRQLPEEGLKFMVYLQKENIIDESGMPKERFSAEFPKEGPSILRIQQVVRGDSAAYFCASSPPGGGHEQYFGPGTRLTVT.

This chain links TRBV14 with TRBJ1-4, with D uncertain. Between the trimmed V and J ends, which lost 6 bases and 0 bases, there was a span of 5 bases. CDR1 and CDR2 (germline): SGHDN, FVKESK. The CDR3 spans 13 residues. The CDR3 region has the DNA TGTGCCAGCAGTCTTGCAACTAATGAAAAACTGTTTTTT. Residues: CASSLATNEKLFF.

The chain is built from TRBV11-2 and TRBJ2-3; 8 bases fit TRBD2. V gave up 1 base and J gave up 0 bases; unmatched junction bases: 3. CDR1 SGHAT and CDR2 FQNNGV come from the germline V gene. The CDR3 runs 16 residues. CDR3: CASSLGSSGSTDTQYF. The CDR3 DNA reads as TGTGCCAGCAGCTTAGGGTCTAGCGGGAGCACAGATACGCAGTATTTT.

This chain connects TRBV6-1 to TRBJ2-1, with D perhaps TRBD2 (6 bases). The germline CDR1 and CDR2 sequences are MNHNS and SASEGT. The CDR3 contains 17 residues. V was pared by 0 bases and J by 5 bases, with 17 bases between. The DNA of the CDR3 is TGTGCCAGCAGTGAAGCCTTAGGTCGGGGGTTGAACAATGAGCAGTTCTTC. It yields the protein CASSEALGRGLNNEQFF.

This clone has only one observation. The V and J genes are TRBV5-1 and TRBJ2-1, with TRBD2 as a possible D gene (5 bases). Trimming removed 4 bases at V and 3 bases at J, with 14 bases between. CDR3 length: 15 residues. CDR1 and CDR2 (germline): SGHRS, YFSETQ. This CDR3 reads CASSPERNNYNEQFF. CDR3 DNA sequence: TGCGCCAGCAGCCCTGAGCGGAACAACTACAATGAGCAGTTCTTC.

V and J are TRBV30 and TRBJ1-5; D is unclear. CDR3 size: 13 residues. CDR1 and CDR2 from the germline V gene are GTSNPN and SVGIG (reference sequence). The V end was cut by 2 bases, the J end by 2 bases, with 7 bases between. CDR3 sequence: CAWSIGGNQPQHF. The CDR3 nucleotides read TGTGCCTGGAGTATTGGGGGCAATCAGCCCCAGCATTTT.

This chain links TRBV7-9 with TRBJ1-2, with 7 bases lining up with TRBD1. This CDR3 comprises 15 residues. CDR1 and CDR2 (germline): SEHNR, FQNEAQ (reference sequence). Trimming took 4 bases from V and 4 from J; bases not matched to a gene: 9. The chain's CDR3 is CASSSVLGTAYGYTF. For the CDR3, the DNA is TGTGCCAGCAGCTCCGTCCTAGGGACAGCCTATGGCTACACCTTC.

The chain employs TRBV6-5 and TRBJ1-2; no reliable D call. V was clipped by 1 base and J by 0 bases, with 9 bases between them. CDR3 length: 15 amino acids. Per germline, CDR1 MNHEY and CDR2 SVGAGI. The CDR3 reads CASSYFARSNYGYTF. The DNA of the CDR3 is TGTGCCAGCAGTTACTTCGCGAGATCTAACTATGGCTACACCTTC.

V gene TRBV27 combines with J gene TRBJ2-1, with unresolved D. The CDR3 has 14 amino acids. Trimming removed 0 bases from V and 4 bases from J, with 7 bases in between. Germline loops: CDR1 MNHEY, CDR2 SMNVEV (reference sequence). The CDR3 loop is CASSLSQEYNEQFF. The DNA for the CDR3 is TGTGCCAGCAGTTTATCCCAGGAGTACAATGAGCAGTTCTTC.

The chain has TRBV9 and TRBJ2-3, with 10 positions matching TRBD2. CDR1 and CDR2 from the germline V gene are SGDLS and YYNGEE. After removal of 2 bases from V and 4 bases from J, the junction contained 4 bases not matched to a gene. This CDR3 region has 15 residues. CDR3 DNA: TGTGCCAGCAGCGTCGGGACTAGCGTGGCAGATACGCAGTATTTT. Its protein is CASSVGTSVADTQYF.

V is TRBV29-1 and J is TRBJ2-7, with TRBD2 matching 9 bases. This CDR3 is built from 16 residues. Germline CDR1 SQVTM, CDR2 ANQGSEA. Trimming at V came to 6 bases and at J to 2 bases, leaving 14 bases not matched to a gene. The CDR3 loop reads CSVVPGASGAPYEQYF. The CDR3, as DNA: TGCAGCGTGGTTCCAGGGGCTAGCGGGGCCCCCTACGAGCAGTACTTC.

V usage is TRBV7-3 and J usage is TRBJ2-7; no definite D call. The germline CDR1 and CDR2 sequences are SGHTA and FQGTGA. This CDR3 region has 14 residues. Trimming cost V 2 bases and J 3 bases, with 11 bases left between them. The CDR3 nucleotides read TGTGCCAGCAGCTTATTCGGAGATAACTACGAGCAGTACTTC. Translation: CASSLFGDNYEQYF.

A remark on this clone: The sample contains more than one DNA sequence encoding this CDR3. The rearrangement uses TRBV7-8 and TRBJ2-1, with D hard to call. The CDR3 covers 13 residues. V lost 1 base and J lost 4, with 5 bases in between. Germline assignment: CDR1 SGHVS and CDR2 FQNEAQ. In DNA, the CDR3 is TGTGCCAGCAGCTTAGACAGTTACAATGAGCAGTTCTTC. Amino acids: CASSLDSYNEQFF.